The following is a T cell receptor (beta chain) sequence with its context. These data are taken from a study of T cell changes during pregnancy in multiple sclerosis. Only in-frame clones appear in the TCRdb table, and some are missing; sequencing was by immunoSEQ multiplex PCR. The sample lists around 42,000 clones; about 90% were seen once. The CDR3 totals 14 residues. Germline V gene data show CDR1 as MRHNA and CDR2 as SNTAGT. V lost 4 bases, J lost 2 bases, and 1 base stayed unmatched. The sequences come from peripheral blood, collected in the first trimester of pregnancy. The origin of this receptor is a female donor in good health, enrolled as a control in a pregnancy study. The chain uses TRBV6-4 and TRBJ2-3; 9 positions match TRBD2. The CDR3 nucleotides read TGTGCCAGCAGTGGCGGGGGGGACACAGATACGCAGTATTTT. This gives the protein CASSGGGDTDTQYF.